These 14 T cell receptor beta chains were sequenced from one sample in a study of cytomegalovirus exposure and HLA in healthy donors. It was with 60 Vbeta and 13 Jbeta primers that the PCR ran. Assay: immunoSEQ multiplex PCR; the TCRdb copy retains only in-frame clones and omits some. The sample holds about 150,000 clones, roughly 80% seen once. What was sequenced was PBMCs. The receptor set was obtained from a human donor in good health.

V is TRBV19 and J is TRBJ1-5, with 8 bases fitting TRBD1. The V and J ends lost 3 bases and 4 bases, in that order; junction bases with no gene match: 14. Germline V CDR1 and CDR2: LNHDA, SQIVND (reference sequence). The CDR3 covers 18 residues. Written as DNA, the CDR3 is TGTGCCAGTAGTATTGATCGCCGTGGACAGGGAAGGAATCAGCCCCAGCATTTT. It yields the protein CASSIDRRGQGRNQPQHF.

This clone appeared once. The chain has TRBV18 and TRBJ2-5, with a possible D match to TRBD2 (6 bases). V gave up 3 bases and J gave up 4 bases, with 18 bases separating them. This CDR3 has 16 amino acids. Looked up from germline, CDR1 is KGHSH and CDR2 is LQKENI. The CDR3 region has the DNA TGTGCCAGCTCACCCCTGGGGCTAGCGTTCGTAGAGACCCAGTACTTC. This gives the protein CASSPLGLAFVETQYF.

The genes are TRBV5-1 and TRBJ1-1; D might be TRBD1 (5 bases). CDR1 SGHRS and CDR2 YFSETQ come from the germline V gene. The CDR3 is made up of 10 amino acids. V was shortened by 7 bases and J by 6 bases, with 7 bases between the two germline ends. DNA for the CDR3: TGCGCCAGCTTCAGGGCTGAAGCTTTCTTT. Protein: CASFRAEAFF.

This chain joins TRBV6-1 and TRBJ2-1, with D perhaps matching TRBD2 (6 bases). The CDR3 runs 16 residues. Trimming cost V 4 bases and J 1 base, with 14 bases left between them. CDR1 is MNHNS, CDR2 SASEGT, per germline. This CDR3 is CASSVQEGWSYNEQFF. The CDR3 DNA reads as TGTGCCAGCAGTGTCCAGGAGGGGTGGTCCTACAATGAGCAGTTCTTC.

The chain is built from TRBV7-9 and TRBJ1-2; unclear D gene. The CDR3 runs 14 residues. V was cut by 0 bases and J by 4 bases, with 9 bases left in between. Germline CDR1 SEHNR, CDR2 FQNEAQ (reference sequence). CDR3 nucleotides: TGTGCCAGCAGCTTAGCACAGCAAAGCTATGGCTACACCTTC. Protein product: CASSLAQQSYGYTF.

The chain joins TRBV7-3 to TRBJ2-2, with 9 bases that match TRBD1. From germline, CDR1 is SGHTA and CDR2 FQGTGA. V shed 7 bases, J shed 6 bases, and the junction held 9 bases outside the gene matches. CDR3 length: 15 residues. The CDR3 is CASKSTRQGAGELFF. DNA of the CDR3: TGTGCCAGCAAATCGACTAGACAGGGGGCCGGGGAGCTGTTTTTT.

This clone was recorded a few times. The chain carries TRBV5-5 and TRBJ2-2, with D maybe TRBD1 (5 bases). V was clipped by 4 bases and J by 3 bases, with 22 bases between them. The germline CDR1 and CDR2 sequences are SGHKS and YYEKEE (reference sequence). The CDR3 extends over 18 amino acids. The CDR3 region is CASSAFSTALMDTGELFF. Here the CDR3 DNA reads TGTGCCAGCAGCGCGTTTTCGACAGCGCTGATGGACACCGGGGAGCTGTTTTTT.

The V call is TRBV7-2, the J call TRBJ1-1; the D gene is possibly TRBD1 (5 bases). Germline values: CDR1 SGHTA, CDR2 FQGNSA. The CDR3 spans 17 residues. V was shortened by 7 bases and J by 2 bases, with 23 bases between the two germline ends. Here the CDR3 reads CASTLGLGIGANTEAFF. The CDR3 nucleotides read TGTGCCAGCACCCTGGGGTTAGGGATAGGGGCCAACACTGAAGCTTTCTTT.

The chain joins TRBV4-3 to TRBJ1-1; no reliable D call. This CDR3 region has 14 residues. Per germline, CDR1 LGHNA and CDR2 YSLEER. Between the trimmed V and J ends, which lost 1 base and 5 bases, there was a span of 11 bases. CDR3: CASSQAARVTEAFF. CDR3 DNA: TGCGCCAGCAGCCAAGCGGCGAGGGTTACTGAAGCTTTCTTT.

The rearrangement joins TRBV7-2 to TRBJ2-7; 9 bases fit TRBD2. The CDR3 spans 15 residues. Germline assignment: CDR1 SGHTA and CDR2 FQGNSA. With 3 bases clipped from V and 0 bases from J, the junction kept 3 bases outside the gene matches. CDR3 region: CASSFAGGSSYEQYF. For the CDR3, the DNA is TGTGCCAGCAGCTTTGCGGGAGGGAGCTCCTACGAGCAGTACTTC. Looking up the rest from reference TRBV7-2 and TRBJ2-7 gives the full variable domain: GAGVSQSPSNKVTEKGKDVELRCDPISGHTALYWYRQSLGQGLEFLIYFQGNSAPDKSGLPSDRFSAERTGGSVSTLTIQRTQQEDSAVYLCASSFAGGSSYEQYFGPGTRLTVT.

The table lists this clone with a count of one. This chain connects TRBV19 to TRBJ2-3; D is perhaps TRBD1 (5 bases). The V gene lost 3 bases and the J gene lost 4 bases, with 11 bases spanning the gap. There are 14 residues in the CDR3. Per germline, CDR1 LNHDA and CDR2 SQIVND (reference sequence). CDR3 coding DNA: TGTGCCAGTAGTATCAAGCAGGGATCAGATACGCAGTATTTT. Translation gives CASSIKQGSDTQYF.

The chain is built from TRBV28 and TRBJ2-1, with 11 bases aligning to TRBD2. The CDR3 is made up of 16 amino acids. Germline CDR1 and CDR2: MDHEN and SYDVKM. The V segment lost 2 bases and the J segment 5 bases; nucleotides outside the gene matches: 5. The CDR3 sequence is CASSLLASGRHNEQFF. The CDR3 region has the DNA TGTGCCAGCAGTTTACTGGCTAGCGGGAGGCACAATGAGCAGTTCTTC.

This rearrangement joins TRBV30 to TRBJ2-6; the D is unclear. Per the germline V gene, CDR1 is GTSNPN and CDR2 is SVGIG (reference sequence). The V gene lost 2 bases and the J gene lost 1 base, with 6 bases spanning the gap. The CDR3 spans 14 residues. The CDR3 reads CAWSSGSGANVLTF. CDR3 coding DNA: TGTGCCTGGAGTTCCGGGTCTGGGGCCAACGTCCTGACTTTC.

V gene TRBV5-6 combines with J gene TRBJ2-1; 9 bases are shared with TRBD2. The CDR3 spans 19 residues. The V gene end was trimmed by 5 bases and the J gene end by 2 bases; junction bases not matched to a gene: 17. Looked up from germline, CDR1 is SGHDT and CDR2 is YYEEEE. For the CDR3, the DNA is TGTGCCAGCAGGTCCCCACGGGGGCTAGCGGGGCCCCCCTACAATGAGCAGTTCTTC. It codes for CASRSPRGLAGPPYNEQFF.